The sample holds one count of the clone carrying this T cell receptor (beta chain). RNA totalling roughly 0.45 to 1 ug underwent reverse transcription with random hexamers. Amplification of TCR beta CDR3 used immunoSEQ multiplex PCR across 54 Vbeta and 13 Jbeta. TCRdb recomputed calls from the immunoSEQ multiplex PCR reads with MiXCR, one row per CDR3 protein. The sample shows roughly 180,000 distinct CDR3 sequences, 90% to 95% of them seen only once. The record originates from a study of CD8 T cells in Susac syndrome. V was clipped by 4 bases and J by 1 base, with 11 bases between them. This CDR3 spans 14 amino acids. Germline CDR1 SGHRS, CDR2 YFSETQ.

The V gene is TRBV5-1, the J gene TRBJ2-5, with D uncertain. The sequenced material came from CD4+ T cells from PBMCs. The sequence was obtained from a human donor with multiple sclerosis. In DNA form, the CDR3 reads TGCGCCAGCAGCCGCACAGAAGCCCAAGAGACCCAGTACTTC. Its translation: CASSRTEAQETQYF.